This passage covers 26 T cell receptor beta chains from one sample sequenced in a study of tumour-infiltrating T cells in Burkitt lymphoma (dated by TCRdb to 2020 to 2022). Receptor libraries were prepared by the immunoSEQ multiplex PCR assay. The immuneACCESS repertoire file appears here via TCRdb, limited to in-frame rearrangements. These files lack a portion of the clones; in checked studies, under half of the deficit traces to unresolved V genes, and the cause of the others is not known. The sample table lists about 46,000 clones, around 30% of them with a count of one. Of the sample, 2.9% falls within the top ten clones. Material: tumor tissue. Every receptor here comes from a human donor with Burkitt lymphoma.

The chain links TRBV28 to TRBJ2-7; no reliable D call. Looked up from germline, CDR1 is MDHEN and CDR2 is SYDVKM. This CDR3 comprises 12 residues. Trimming took off 3 bases at V and 4 bases at J, with 7 bases between the two ends. The CDR3 sequence: CASSFWDYEQYF. The CDR3 coding sequence is TGTGCCAGCAGTTTCTGGGATTACGAGCAGTACTTC. The variable domain in full, completed from reference TRBV28 and TRBJ2-7, reads DVKVTQSSRYLVKRTGEKVFLECVQDMDHENMFWYRQDPGLGLRLIYFSYDVKMKEKGDIPEGYSVSREKKERFSLILESASTNQTSMYLCASSFWDYEQYFGPGTRLTVT.

V and J are TRBV10-3 and TRBJ2-4; a weak D match, TRBD2 (6 bases). Germline assignment: CDR1 ENHRY and CDR2 SYGVKD. CDR3 length equals 16 residues. Trimming cost V 4 bases and J 0 bases, with 13 bases left between them. The CDR3 DNA sequence: TGTGCCATCAGTGGAGGATGGGGGGAAGCCAAAAACATTCAGTACTTC. Amino acid sequence: CAISGGWGEAKNIQYF.

V and J are TRBV19 and TRBJ1-2; TRBD1 might be the D (6 bases). CDR3 length: 13 amino acids. Germline V CDR1 and CDR2: LNHDA, SQIVND (reference sequence). Between the trimmed V and J ends, which lost 4 bases and 8 bases, there was a span of 14 bases. This CDR3 reads CASSKQGIKGYTF. The CDR3 nucleotides are TGTGCCAGTAGTAAACAGGGTATAAAGGGCTACACCTTC.

J is TRBJ1-1 and V is TRBV30, with TRBD1 as a possible D gene (5 bases). The V gene lost 3 bases and the J gene lost 5 bases, with 16 bases spanning the gap. In germline, CDR1 is GTSNPN, CDR2 SVGIG (reference sequence). There are 14 residues in the CDR3. CDR3 DNA: TGTGCCTGGAGGCTCGTTGACAGCCAGACTGAAGCTTTCTTT. Protein sequence: CAWRLVDSQTEAFF.

V and J are TRBV20-1 and TRBJ1-1, with D perhaps matching TRBD1 (6 bases). This CDR3 comprises 11 residues. CDR1 and CDR2 (germline): DFQATT, SNEGSKA (reference sequence). V was pared by 5 bases and J by 5 bases, with 9 bases between. CDR3 in amino acids: CSAYTGTEAFF. Written as DNA, the CDR3 is TGCAGTGCTTACACAGGGACTGAAGCTTTCTTT.

As for this clone: Other DNA sequences in the sample encode the same CDR3. The genes are TRBV4-3 and TRBJ2-7; TRBD1 aligns across 9 bases. In germline, CDR1 is LGHNA, CDR2 YSLEER. The CDR3 is made up of 15 amino acids. With 5 bases clipped from V and 2 bases from J, the junction kept 7 bases outside the gene matches. The CDR3 region has the DNA TGCGCCAGCAGCTCACCAGGACAGGGGCCCTACGAGCAGTACTTC. It yields the protein CASSSPGQGPYEQYF.

This chain uses TRBV6-1 with TRBJ2-3; 8 nucleotides match TRBD1. The CDR3 contains 15 residues. V was clipped by 5 bases and J by 5 bases; unmatched bases: 9. CDR1 is MNHNS, CDR2 SASEGT, per germline. The CDR3 loop is CASSIPTGAGDTQYF. CDR3 coding DNA: TGTGCCAGCAGTATTCCGACAGGGGCAGGAGATACGCAGTATTTT.

The chain couples TRBV7-9 to TRBJ1-1; 9 bases align to TRBD1. Germline values: CDR1 SEHNR, CDR2 FQNEAQ (reference sequence). Trimming removed 5 bases from V and 1 base from J; junction bases left unmatched: 8. This CDR3 has 16 residues. DNA of the CDR3: TGTGCCAGCAGCCCAGGGACAGGGAGTAGGAACACTGAAGCTTTCTTT. Protein product: CASSPGTGSRNTEAFF.

The V gene is TRBV7-8, the J gene TRBJ1-5; no definite D call. The CDR3 covers 12 residues. Germline V gene sequence: CDR1 SGHVS, CDR2 FQNEAQ. The V and J ends lost 2 bases and 1 base respectively, with 0 bases between them. CDR3 nucleotides: TGTGCCAGCAGCTTAAGCAATCAGCCCCAGCATTTT. Amino acid sequence: CASSLSNQPQHF.

V is TRBV4-1 and J is TRBJ2-5; 16 positions agree with TRBD2. CDR3 size: 16 residues. CDR1 MGHRA and CDR2 YSYEKL come from the germline V gene. V shed 4 bases and J 5 bases; nucleotides not matched to a gene: 4. CDR3 nucleotide sequence: TGCGCCAGCAGCCGAGGGACTAGCGGGGGGGCTGAGACCCAGTACTTC. It translates to CASSRGTSGGAETQYF.

The V call is TRBV15, the J call TRBJ2-6, with D unclear. CDR1 LNHNV and CDR2 YYDKDF come from the germline V gene (reference sequence). The ends were cut back, 5 bases at V and 2 bases at J, with 10 bases in the middle. The CDR3 covers 15 residues. The CDR3 nucleotides are TGTGCCACCAGCGGCAGGTCGGCTGGGGCCAACGTCCTGACTTTC. This codes for CATSGRSAGANVLTF.

There are a few counts of this clone. The chain joins TRBV9 to TRBJ2-5; tentative D call: TRBD1 (6 bases). Per germline, CDR1 SGDLS and CDR2 YYNGEE. The ends were cut back, 0 bases at V and 5 bases at J, with 14 bases in the middle. This CDR3 is 15 amino acids long. The CDR3 region has the DNA TGTGCCAGCAGCGTAGCGATTGGGGGCAAGGAGACCCAGTACTTC. Translating gives CASSVAIGGKETQYF.

This clone appeared a few times. The chain links TRBV25-1 to TRBJ1-2; no reliable D call. The ends were cut back, 4 bases at V and 0 bases at J, with 3 bases in the middle. This CDR3 has 12 residues. Germline-derived CDR1 and CDR2 are MGHDK and SYGVNS. The CDR3 region has the DNA TGTGCCAGCAGTGCCACTAACTATGGCTACACCTTC. It translates to CASSATNYGYTF.

In this sample, this clone turned up a few times. The CDR3 protein is CASSQGTSGSYNEQFF. CDR3 nucleotides: TGTGCCAGCAGCCAAGGGACTAGCGGGTCGTACAATGAGCAGTTCTTC. The V gene is TRBV4-2, the J gene TRBJ2-1; 11 positions agree with TRBD2. Losses at the gene ends were 1 base for V and 4 bases for J; bases not matched to a gene: 3. This CDR3 comprises 16 residues. Germline V gives CDR1 LGHNA, CDR2 YNFKEQ.

This clone was observed a handful of times. This rearrangement joins TRBV15 to TRBJ2-5; D call uncertain. In germline, CDR1 is LNHNV, CDR2 YYDKDF (reference sequence). The V end was cut by 0 bases, the J end by 5 bases, with 13 bases between. This CDR3 has 15 residues. The CDR3 nucleotides are TGTGCCACCAGCAGAGATGGGTTGGGCTGGGAGACCCAGTACTTC. Its protein is CATSRDGLGWETQYF.

This clone has a handful of counts. The chain carries TRBV19 and TRBJ1-2; no firm D call. Germline CDR1 and CDR2: LNHDA and SQIVND (reference sequence). Trimming removed 3 bases from V and 4 bases from J, with 18 bases in between. The CDR3 contains 16 residues. CDR3 residues: CASSILGQTTGYGYTF. The CDR3 region has the DNA TGTGCCAGTAGTATCCTTGGGCAAACGACCGGCTATGGCTACACCTTC.

This clone was detected a few times. The chain joins TRBV28 to TRBJ1-4; 8 bases agree with TRBD1. CDR3 length: 13 residues. In germline, CDR1 is MDHEN, CDR2 SYDVKM. Unmatched junction bases numbered 6, after V lost 4 bases and J lost 11 bases. CDR3 loop: CASSSGQGMKLFF. Written as DNA, the CDR3 is TGTGCCAGCAGTTCAGGACAGGGAATGAAACTGTTTTTT.

This chain uses TRBV5-1 with TRBJ1-4; 7 positions match TRBD1. Germline values: CDR1 SGHRS, CDR2 YFSETQ. The ends lost 1 base at V and 5 bases at J; junction bases unmatched: 5. The CDR3 has 15 residues. The CDR3 bases are TGCGCCAGCAGCTTGCAAGGGACAGAGAATGAAAAACTGTTTTTT. Its translation: CASSLQGTENEKLFF.

The chain links TRBV11-1 to TRBJ2-2; no definite D call. The CDR3 has 13 amino acids. V gave up 5 bases and J gave up 4 bases, with 8 bases separating them. Germline V gives CDR1 SGHAT, CDR2 FQDESV (reference sequence). CDR3 region: CASSLQSTGELFF. CDR3 nucleotide sequence: TGTGCCAGCAGCCTTCAGTCCACCGGGGAGCTGTTTTTT.

This clone was counted once. The chain has TRBV4-3 and TRBJ1-2; the match to TRBD1 covers 7 bases. Germline values: CDR1 LGHNA, CDR2 YSLEER. V lost 2 bases, J lost 7 bases, and 4 bases stayed unmatched. CDR3 length: 13 residues. CDR3 sequence: CASSQRQGGGYTF. CDR3 sequence (DNA): TGCGCCAGCAGCCAAAGACAGGGTGGTGGCTACACCTTC.

This CDR3 reads CASSFPGQGNSPLHF. For the CDR3, the DNA is TGTGCCAGCAGTTTTCCGGGACAGGGGAATTCACCCCTCCACTTT. The chain joins TRBV7-9 to TRBJ1-6, with 10 bases lining up with TRBD1. Trimming cost V 6 bases and J 7 bases; bases outside gene matches: 6. The germline gives CDR1 SEHNR, CDR2 FQNEAQ (reference sequence). This CDR3 region has 15 residues. Full variable domain (rest looked up from reference TRBV7-9 and TRBJ1-6): DTGVSQNPRHKITKRGQNVTFRCDPISEHNRLYWYRQTLGQGPEFLTYFQNEAQLEKSRLLSDRFSAERPKGSFSTLEIQRTEQGDSAMYLCASSFPGQGNSPLHFGNGTRLTVT.

This rearrangement joins TRBV18 to TRBJ2-3, with TRBD2 identical over 9 bases. The CDR3 has 15 residues. With 5 bases clipped from V and 2 bases from J, the junction kept 5 bases outside the gene matches. In germline, CDR1 is KGHSH, CDR2 LQKENI. CDR3 in DNA: TGTGCCAGCTCAACAGGACTAGCGCTCACAGATACGCAGTATTTT. Protein: CASSTGLALTDTQYF.

By share, this clone counts as medium-sized. The genes are TRBV27 and TRBJ2-7, with D possibly being TRBD1 (6 bases). This CDR3 is built from 14 residues. The V end lost 6 bases, the J end lost 3 bases, and 15 bases lay between the germline ends. Germline V gene sequence: CDR1 MNHEY, CDR2 SMNVEV (reference sequence). The CDR3 bases are TGTGCCAGCAGCCCAGGGGCATTTGGCTACGAGCAGTACTTC. This gives the protein CASSPGAFGYEQYF.

About this clone itself: The junction shows a germline mismatch at one end, possibly a read error. This rearrangement joins TRBV28 to TRBJ1-6, with D unclear. The length of the CDR3 is 12 residues. Germline V CDR1 and CDR2: MDHEN, SYDVKM. CDR3 in DNA: TGTGCCACCAGTTTGTGGAATTCACCCCTCCACTTT. Its protein is CATSLWNSPLHF.

The chain is built from TRBV19 and TRBJ2-1, with TRBD1 matching 9 bases. CDR3 length: 14 amino acids. The trim removed 11 bases at V and 4 bases at J, leaving 9 bases unmatched. Germline V lookup: CDR1 LNHDA, CDR2 SQIVND (reference sequence). This CDR3 is CASRGGQGYNEQFF. CDR3 DNA sequence: TGTGCCTCCCGAGGGGGACAGGGATACAATGAGCAGTTCTTC.

This clone was seen more than once but under ten times. The chain carries TRBV28 and TRBJ2-7, with D hard to call. V shed 5 bases and J shed 6 bases, with 8 bases lying between them. CDR3 length: 11 residues. Germline CDR1 MDHEN, CDR2 SYDVKM. The CDR3 DNA reads as TGTGCCAGCAGTCCGCAGGTCGAGCAGTACTTC. Translating it yields CASSPQVEQYF.